Presented here are 19 T cell receptor beta chains from one specimen sequenced in a study of chronic HIV infection and antiretroviral therapy. Using its own MiXCR run on the 5' RACE reads, TCRdb lists one record per CDR3 protein. The sample contains about 38,000 distinct CDR3 sequences, roughly 7.6% of which appear only once. The specimen was peripheral blood. All receptors come from an adult who had HIV and had not received antiretroviral therapy, or was an uninfected healthy control (not recorded which).

This clonotype showed up many times. CDR3 in DNA: TGTGCCAGCAGAACCAGACTGGGGCGGAGAGAGCAGTACTTC. Amino acid sequence: CASRTRLGRREQYF. The chain has TRBV28 and TRBJ2-7, with D possibly TRBD1 on 5 matching bases. CDR1 and CDR2 from the germline V gene are MDHEN and SYDVKM. The CDR3 spans 14 residues. V lost 6 bases, J lost 7 bases, and 19 bases lay in between.

This clonotype showed up just a few times. This chain uses TRBV4-2 with TRBJ2-3, with a possible D match to TRBD2 (6 bases). The CDR3 consists of 13 residues. The germline CDR1 and CDR2 sequences are LGHNA and YNFKEQ. The V end lost 0 bases, the J end lost 8 bases, and 9 bases lay between the germline ends. In DNA, the CDR3 is TGTGCCAGCAGCCAAGATAATAGCGGTACGCAGTATTTT. Translating it yields CASSQDNSGTQYF.

The chain recombines TRBV3-1 with TRBJ1-1; 7 bases agree with TRBD1. This CDR3 contains 14 residues. Per the germline V gene, CDR1 is LGHDT and CDR2 is YNNKEL (reference sequence). The junction had 8 bases not matched to a gene; V was cut back by 4 bases and J by 6 bases. In nucleotides, the CDR3 is TGTGCCAGCAGCCCCACAGGGGTTGGGGCTGAAGCTTTCTTT. This translates into CASSPTGVGAEAFF.

The chain employs TRBV29-1 and TRBJ1-2; D possibly corresponds to TRBD1 (5 bases). CDR1 is SQVTM and CDR2 is ANQGSEA in the germline V gene. This CDR3 region has 12 residues. Trimming cost V 2 bases and J 4 bases, with 8 bases left between them. This chain's CDR3 is CSVEQGGYGYTF. The DNA for the CDR3 is TGCAGCGTTGAACAGGGAGGCTATGGCTACACCTTC.

This rearrangement joins TRBV5-1 to TRBJ1-1; D unresolved. The V gene lost 0 bases and the J gene lost 5 bases, with 8 bases spanning the gap. This CDR3 region has 13 residues. Germline assignment: CDR1 SGHRS and CDR2 YFSETQ. CDR3 in amino acids: CASSLGPSTEAFF. CDR3 sequence (DNA): TGCGCCAGCAGCTTGGGCCCCTCGACTGAAGCTTTCTTT.

This clonotype was detected many times. This chain uses TRBV28 with TRBJ2-4, with D tentatively TRBD1 or TRBD2 (5 bases each). Trimming stripped 6 bases from V and 9 bases from J, with 15 bases between. CDR3 length equals 13 residues. The germline gives CDR1 MDHEN, CDR2 SYDVKM. The CDR3 reads CASSTTGQSIQYF. The CDR3 coding sequence is TGTGCCAGCAGCACCACGGGGCAGAGCATTCAGTACTTC.

This chain joins TRBV28 and TRBJ2-2; D ambiguous. From germline, CDR1 is MDHEN and CDR2 SYDVKM. The CDR3 is 13 residues long. V was clipped by 10 bases and J by 7 bases, with 16 bases between them. The CDR3 DNA sequence: TGTGCCACCATACCACCGGGTATCGGGGAGCTGTTTTTT. Encoded protein: CATIPPGIGELFF.

This clonotype showed up just a few times. CDR3 amino acids: CASREGLAYEQYF. In DNA, the CDR3 is TGTGCCAGCAGAGAGGGACTCGCCTACGAGCAGTACTTC. The rearrangement joins TRBV3-1 to TRBJ2-7, with D possibly matching TRBD2 (6 bases). Trimming took off 6 bases at V and 2 bases at J, with 11 bases between the two ends. Germline V gene data show CDR1 as LGHDT and CDR2 as YNNKEL (reference sequence). CDR3 length equals 13 residues.

This clonotype has at least ten counts. V is TRBV20-1 and J is TRBJ2-2; 10 positions match TRBD2. The CDR3 sequence is 17 residues long. The V gene's germline CDR1 is DFQATT and CDR2 SNEGSKA (reference sequence). V lost 3 bases, J lost 6 bases, and 13 bases stayed unmatched. DNA for the CDR3: TGCAGTGCTAGTCCAGCGGGAGGGCCAAGGATGGCCGGGGAGCTGTTTTTT. Residues: CSASPAGGPRMAGELFF.

This clonotype was detected only a few times. The chain has TRBV7-3 and TRBJ1-1; D gene uncertain. Germline values: CDR1 SGHTA, CDR2 FQGTGA. The CDR3 sequence is 14 residues long. V was trimmed by 2 bases and J by 1 base, leaving 8 bases between them. CDR3 sequence: CASSLLPENTEAFF. CDR3 nucleotides: TGTGCCAGCAGCTTACTCCCGGAGAACACTGAAGCTTTCTTT.

This clonotype has a count of ten or more. CDR3 sequence reads: CASSLAPGERHEQYF. CDR3 nucleotides: TGTGCCAGCAGCTTAGCGCCGGGAGAAAGGCACGAGCAGTACTTC. The chain is built from TRBV11-1 and TRBJ2-7; TRBD2 is a possible D gene (6 bases). CDR1 and CDR2 (germline): SGHAT, FQDESV (reference sequence). Between the trimmed V and J ends, which lost 0 bases and 5 bases, there was a span of 14 bases. The CDR3 spans 15 residues. Using reference TRBV11-1 and TRBJ2-7 for the parts outside the CDR3, the full variable domain is EAEVAQSPRYKITEKSQAVAFWCDPISGHATLYWYRQILGQGPELLVQFQDESVVDDSQLPKDRFSAERLKGVDSTLKIQPAELGDSAMYLCASSLAPGERHEQYFGPGTRLTVT.

This clonotype has more than one count but fewer than ten. This sequence joins TRBV28 and TRBJ2-7; D may be TRBD2 (5 bases). Trimming left V 4 bases short and J 3 bases short, with 13 bases between. Germline assignment: CDR1 MDHEN and CDR2 SYDVKM. This CDR3 contains 14 residues. CDR3 nucleotides: TGTGCCAGCAGTTCCCCGGGAACCCTCTACGAGCAGTACTTC. It yields the protein CASSSPGTLYEQYF.

This clonotype was picked up many times. This chain joins TRBV7-9 and TRBJ1-1; D gene uncertain. V lost 0 bases, J lost 0 bases, and 5 bases lay in between. The CDR3 is 14 amino acids. Germline V gene data show CDR1 as SEHNR and CDR2 as FQNEAQ (reference sequence). DNA for the CDR3: TGTGCCAGCAGCTTAGCACGGATGAACACTGAAGCTTTCTTT. The encoded protein is CASSLARMNTEAFF.

There are many counts of this clonotype. The chain joins TRBV30 to TRBJ1-1; perhaps TRBD1 as D (5 bases). Germline CDR1 GTSNPN, CDR2 SVGIG (reference sequence). The CDR3 runs 14 residues. Trimming pared 3 bases from V and 6 bases from J, leaving 17 bases between. The chain's CDR3 is CAWRFAGARAEAFF. The CDR3 DNA reads TGTGCCTGGAGGTTTGCCGGCGCCAGGGCTGAAGCTTTCTTT.

The V gene is TRBV9, the J gene TRBJ2-5; 12 bases agree with TRBD2. Germline loops: CDR1 SGDLS, CDR2 YYNGEE. After removal of 2 bases from V and 5 bases from J, the junction contained 4 bases not matched to a gene. This CDR3 has 15 amino acids. The CDR3 DNA reads as TGTGCCAGCAGCGTCGGGCTAGCGGGAGGGGAGACCCAGTACTTC. Translated: CASSVGLAGGETQYF.

This clonotype was counted ten times or more. The chain links TRBV2 to TRBJ2-1, with 7 bases that match TRBD1. The V segment lost 6 bases and the J segment 13 bases; nucleotides outside the gene matches: 6. Germline CDR1 and CDR2: SNHLY and FYNNEI. This CDR3 contains 11 residues. The CDR3 protein is CASSEDRRQFF. DNA of the CDR3: TGTGCCAGCAGCGAGGACAGGCGACAGTTCTTC.

This clonotype was observed a handful of times. This chain uses TRBV9 with TRBJ2-4; D is possibly TRBD2 (6 bases). The V gene lost 0 bases and the J gene lost 0 bases, with 13 bases spanning the gap. Germline CDR1 and CDR2: SGDLS and YYNGEE. The CDR3 loop spans 17 amino acids. Here the CDR3 DNA reads TGTGCCAGCAGCGTAGATGGCGGGGTATTAGCCAAAAACATTCAGTACTTC. Its protein is CASSVDGGVLAKNIQYF.

This clonotype appeared many times. The chain is built from TRBV29-1 and TRBJ2-2, with a weak D call TRBD2 (5 bases). CDR1 and CDR2 (germline): SQVTM, ANQGSEA. V was clipped by 8 bases and J by 6 bases, with 16 bases between them. There are 13 residues in the CDR3. This CDR3 reads CSPNSDQAGELFF. Written as DNA, the CDR3 is TGCAGCCCGAATAGCGATCAAGCCGGGGAGCTGTTTTTT.

The CDR3 region has the DNA TGCAGCGCCGTACTAGCGGGGCCCTACAATGAGCAGTTCTTC. Amino acid sequence: CSAVLAGPYNEQFF. The chain joins TRBV29-1 to TRBJ2-1; 10 bases agree with TRBD2. V lost 7 bases, J lost 2 bases, and 5 bases stayed unmatched. CDR1 SQVTM and CDR2 ANQGSEA come from the germline V gene. The length of the CDR3 is 14 residues.